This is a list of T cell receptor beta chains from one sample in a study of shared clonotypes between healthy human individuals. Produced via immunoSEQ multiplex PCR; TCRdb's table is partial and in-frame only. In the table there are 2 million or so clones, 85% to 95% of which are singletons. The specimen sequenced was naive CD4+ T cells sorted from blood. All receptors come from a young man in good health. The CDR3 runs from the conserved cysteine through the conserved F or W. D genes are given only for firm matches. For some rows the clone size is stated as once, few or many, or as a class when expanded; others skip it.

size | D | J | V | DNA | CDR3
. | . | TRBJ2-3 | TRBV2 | TGTGCCAGGGGAGACTCTCCGCCAGATACGCAGTATTTT | CARGDSPPDTQYF
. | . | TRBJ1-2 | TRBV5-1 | TGCGCCAGCAGCTTGAGTTCAGGTCCGATCTATGGCTACACCTTC | CASSLSSGPIYGYTF
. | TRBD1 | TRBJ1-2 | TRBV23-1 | TGCGCCAGCAGTCGGACGGACAGGGGCTATGGCTACACCTTC | CASSRTDRGYGYTF
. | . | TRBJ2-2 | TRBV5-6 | TGTGCCAGCAGCTTATATCTGACCCGAAACACCGGGGAGCTGTTTTTT | CASSLYLTRNTGELFF
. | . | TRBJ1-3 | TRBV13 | TGTGCCAGCAGCCTTATAGGGCAGTCGGGAAACACCATATATTTT | CASSLIGQSGNTIYF
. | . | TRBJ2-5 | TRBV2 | TGTGCCAGCAGTCAAGGGCCCTTAAAGGCCCAGTACTTC | CASSQGPLKAQYF
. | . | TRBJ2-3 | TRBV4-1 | TGCGCCAGCAGCCAAGATCACCAGGGCACCACAGATACGCAGTATTTT | CASSQDHQGTTDTQYF
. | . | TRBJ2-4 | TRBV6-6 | TGTGCCAGCAGTTACTCTGGGGGGGCCAAAAACATTCAGTACTTC | CASSYSGGAKNIQYF
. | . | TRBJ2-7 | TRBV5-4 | TGTGCCAGCAGCTTGGATCTGGCGGGCGAGCAGTACTTC | CASSLDLAGEQYF
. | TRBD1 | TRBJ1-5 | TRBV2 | TGTGCCAGCAGACAACAGGGGGGCAATCAGCCCCAGCATTTT | CASRQQGGNQPQHF
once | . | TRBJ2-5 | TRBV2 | TGTGCCTCCGGGCAGGGTGAGGAGACCCAGTACTTC | CASGQGEETQYF
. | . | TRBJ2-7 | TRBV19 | TGTGCCAGTAGCAACGAGCGGATTCTCGTAGGCGAGCAGTACTTC | CASSNERILVGEQYF
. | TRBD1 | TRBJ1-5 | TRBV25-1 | TGTGCCAGCAGTGATGGGACAGGGGGCTATAGCAATCAGCCCCAGCATTTT | CASSDGTGGYSNQPQHF
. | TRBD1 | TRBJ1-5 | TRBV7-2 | TGTGCCAGCAGCCTGGGACAGGGGAAGAATCAGCCCCAGCATTTT | CASSLGQGKNQPQHF
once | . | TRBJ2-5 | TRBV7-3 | TGTGCCAGCAGCCTGGGGTTCCGGGAGACCCAGTACTTC | CASSLGFRETQYF
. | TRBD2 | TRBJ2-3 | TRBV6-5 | TGTGCCAGCAGGATACTAGCGCGCACAGATACGCAGTATTTT | CASRILARTDTQYF
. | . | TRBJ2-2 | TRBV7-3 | TGTGCCAGCAGCTCCAGTGGGGCCGGGGAGCTGTTTTTT | CASSSSGAGELFF
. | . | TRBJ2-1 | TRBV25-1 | TGTGCCAGCAGTGTTGTGGGGTCAGGCTCCTACAATGAGCAGTTCTTC | CASSVVGSGSYNEQFF
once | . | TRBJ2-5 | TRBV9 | TGTGCCAGCAGCGTTGACATAGACCAAGAGACCCAGTACTTC | CASSVDIDQETQYF
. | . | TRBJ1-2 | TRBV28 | TGTGCCAGCAGTTTCCCTGGGCAGGGGAATAGTGGCTACACCTTC | CASSFPGQGNSGYTF
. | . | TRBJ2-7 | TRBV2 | TGTGCCAGCAGTGGAGCGAGGGAGGATCCCTACGAGCAGTACTTC | CASSGAREDPYEQYF
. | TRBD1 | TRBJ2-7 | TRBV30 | TGTGCCTGGAGCGCCGGGACAGGAATCCTCTACGAGCAGTACTTC | CAWSAGTGILYEQYF
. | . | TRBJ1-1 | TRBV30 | TGTGCCTGGAGTACACCCCACAGGATGAACACTGAAGCTTTCTTT | CAWSTPHRMNTEAFF
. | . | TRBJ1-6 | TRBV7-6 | TGTGCCAGCAGCTTTTCGTCCCGGGACGGAAATTCACCCCTCCACTTT | CASSFSSRDGNSPLHF
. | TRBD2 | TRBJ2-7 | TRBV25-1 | TGTGCCAGCAGTGTGGCTAGCGGGAACGAGCAGTACTTC | CASSVASGNEQYF
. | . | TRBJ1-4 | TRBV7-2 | TGTGCCAGCAGCTTATCCTTCCAGAGAGAAAAACTGTTTTTT | CASSLSFQREKLFF
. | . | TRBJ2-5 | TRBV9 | TGTGCCAGCAGCGCCGAGACCGAGACCCAGTACTTC | CASSAETETQYF
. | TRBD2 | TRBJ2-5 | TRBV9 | TGTGCCAGCAGCGTAGGAGCCCCCGCTAGCGGACAAGAGACCCAGTACTTC | CASSVGAPASGQETQYF
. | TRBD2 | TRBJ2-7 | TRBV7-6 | TGTGCCAGCAGCTTGCGGGCTAGCGGGAGGTTCGAGCAGTACTTC | CASSLRASGRFEQYF
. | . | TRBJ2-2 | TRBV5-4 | TGTGCCAGCAGCCCCGGACAGACCACCGGGGAGCTGTTTTTT | CASSPGQTTGELFF
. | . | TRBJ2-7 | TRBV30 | TGTGCCTGGAGTGGTGTAGCCCACGAGCAGTACTTC | CAWSGVAHEQYF
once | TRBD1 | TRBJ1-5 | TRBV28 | TGTGCCAGTCGACAGGGGATGGGGCCCCAGCATTTT | CASRQGMGPQHF
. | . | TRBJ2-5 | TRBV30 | TGTGCCTGGAGATTAAAGGGGGGACTTGCAGAGACCCAGTACTTC | CAWRLKGGLAETQYF